A single sample is the source of the 8 T cell receptor beta chains below, sequenced in a study of T cell responses to AZD1222 COVID-19 vaccine. Method: immunoSEQ multiplex PCR; TCRdb's copy keeps in-frame clones and lacks some. The table shows approximately 77,000 clones, with 92% occurring only once. Here the sequenced sample was peripheral blood, taken on day 0 of MenACWY control vaccination. These receptors were taken from an adult in good health.

This rearrangement joins TRBV27 to TRBJ1-6, with D uncertain. V lost 2 bases, J lost 2 bases, and 10 bases lay in between. This CDR3 is built from 16 residues. Germline-derived CDR1 and CDR2 are MNHEY and SMNVEV (reference sequence). Written as DNA, the CDR3 is TGTGCCAGCAGTTTACTCACAGATACCTATAATTCACCCCTCCACTTT. This sequence encodes CASSLLTDTYNSPLHF.

The chain uses TRBV19 and TRBJ2-5; 7 bases align to TRBD1. There are 14 residues in the CDR3. The junction had 8 bases not matched to a gene; V was cut back by 5 bases and J by 5 bases. Germline lookup yields CDR1 LNHDA and CDR2 SQIVND (reference sequence). The CDR3 bases are TGTGCCAGTAGTCGACAGGGCGTGATTGAGACCCAGTACTTC. Amino acid sequence: CASSRQGVIETQYF.

The chain is built from TRBV7-9 and TRBJ2-6; 9 bases match TRBD1. This CDR3 spans 16 amino acids. The junction had 4 bases not matched to a gene; V was cut back by 5 bases and J by 2 bases. Looked up from germline, CDR1 is SEHNR and CDR2 is FQNEAQ (reference sequence). For the CDR3, the DNA is TGTGCCAGCAGCCGAGGACAGGGGCCTGGGGCCAACGTCCTGACTTTC. Its translation is CASSRGQGPGANVLTF.

The rearrangement uses TRBV11-1 and TRBJ2-5; a possible D gene is TRBD1 (5 bases). V lost 2 bases and J 5 bases, leaving 12 bases between the germline ends. This CDR3 comprises 14 residues. Looked up from germline, CDR1 is SGHAT and CDR2 is FQDESV (reference sequence). The DNA for the CDR3 is TGTGCCAGCAGCTTAAAAGACAGCCTCGAGACCCAGTACTTC. Amino acids: CASSLKDSLETQYF.

The sample holds one count of this clone. V is TRBV19 and J is TRBJ2-2; 7 bases are shared with TRBD2. V gave up 4 bases and J gave up 7 bases; unmatched junction bases: 12. The CDR3 is 16 amino acids. CDR1 is LNHDA, CDR2 SQIVND, per germline (reference sequence). The CDR3 DNA sequence: TGTGCCAGTAGTAGTCTAGCGGACCTCTACGGCGGGGAGCTGTTTTTT. As protein: CASSSLADLYGGELFF.

This chain connects TRBV20-1 to TRBJ1-2; D not certain. V shed 5 bases and J shed 6 bases, with 10 bases lying between them. Germline CDR1 is DFQATT and CDR2 is SNEGSKA (reference sequence). The CDR3 spans 11 residues. The DNA of the CDR3 is TGCAGTGCTCCGGGGAGAAATGGCTACACCTTC. This translates into CSAPGRNGYTF.

The rearrangement uses TRBV2 and TRBJ2-1; D is unresolved. CDR1 SNHLY and CDR2 FYNNEI come from the germline V gene. Trimming took 0 bases from V and 10 from J, leaving 13 bases between them. This CDR3 spans 14 amino acids. CDR3 bases: TGTGCCAGCAGTGAAGCCGGGCAGGCAAAGGAGCAGTTCTTC. This translates into CASSEAGQAKEQFF. The full variable domain, in which reference TRBV2 and TRBJ2-1 provide the parts outside the CDR3, is EPEVTQTPSHQVTQMGQEVILRCVPISNHLYFYWYRQILGQKVEFLVSFYNNEISEKSEIFDDQFSVERPDGSNFTLKIRSTKLEDSAMYFCASSEAGQAKEQFFGPGTRLTVL.

J is TRBJ2-5 and V is TRBV19, with TRBD1 as a possible D gene (6 bases). Germline CDR1 reads LNHDA; CDR2 reads SQIVND (reference sequence). Trimming took 3 bases from V and 4 from J, leaving 15 bases between them. The CDR3 runs to 15 residues. The CDR3 bases are TGTGCCAGTAGTATCGGGGCTGGACAGTCAGAGACCCAGTACTTC. This translates into CASSIGAGQSETQYF. Combining the CDR3 with reference TRBV19 and TRBJ2-5 gives the whole variable domain DGGITQSPKYLFRKEGQNVTLSCEQNLNHDAMYWYRQDPGQGLRLIYYSQIVNDFQKGDIAEGYSVSREKKESFPLTVTSAQKNPTAFYLCASSIGAGQSETQYFGPGTRLLVL.